This TCR beta chain was identified during a study of blood T cell repertoires in COVID-19. Study background: COVID-19 samples collected from the United States, Italy and Spain covered acute and convalescent phases. Sources were T cells, B-cell-depleted T cells, or PBMCs; the material itself was cDNA or gDNA.

In the source study's methods: By means of reference gene primer amplification, nucleated cell counts were estimated. The table came from immunoSEQ multiplex PCR; TCRdb's copy has only in-frame clones and leaves some out. V and J calls and clone size come straight from that table; D and trimming were deduced from the DNA. The sample contains about 130,000 clones, around 85% of which appear only once. This CDR3 contains 14 residues. The germline V and J ends were trimmed by 4 bases and 12 bases, with 21 bases remaining between them. In germline, CDR1 is SGHDN, CDR2 FVKESK. This clone came up a few times. Seattle cases were enrolled at active infection and followed longitudinally.

This chain links TRBV14 with TRBJ1-1, with D possibly matching TRBD1 (5 bases). Sequencing used peripheral blood. The clonotype comes from a woman older than 75 with COVID-19, enrolled during active disease. CDR3 region: CASSPLGGAGRTFF. The CDR3 region has the DNA TGTGCCAGCAGCCCCTTGGGAGGGGCGGGTAGGACTTTCTTT.